Shown below are 8 T cell receptor beta chains from a single sample sequenced in a study of blood T cell repertoires in COVID-19. Method: immunoSEQ multiplex PCR; TCRdb's copy keeps in-frame clones and lacks some. The sample includes some 260,000 clones, 80% to 90% seen only once; the top ten take 10% to 13%. The specimen sequenced was peripheral blood. The receptors were gathered from a woman between 65 and 79 years old with COVID-19, enrolled during active disease.

The chain recombines TRBV7-8 with TRBJ1-2, with 8 bases lining up with TRBD1. Germline V CDR1 and CDR2: SGHVS, FQNEAQ. The J segment lost 13 bases and the V segment lost 2 bases, leaving 6 bases of the junction unmatched. This CDR3 is built from 12 residues. In DNA, the CDR3 is TGTGCCAGCAGCTTACGGACAGGGTATCTCACCTTC. Its protein is CASSLRTGYLTF.

A remark on this clone: The sample holds other DNA sequences that translate to the same CDR3. J is TRBJ2-4 and V is TRBV3-1 (or the pseudogene TRBV3-2), with 9 nucleotides matching TRBD2. Germline CDR1 and CDR2: LGHDT and YNNKEL (reference sequence). The CDR3 is 17 amino acids. V lost 1 base and J lost 1; bases outside the gene matches: 5. Written as DNA, the CDR3 is TGTGCCAGCAGCCAAGGTTTAGCGGGAGTGGCCAAAAACATTCAGTACTTC. As protein: CASSQGLAGVAKNIQYF.

This chain uses TRBV12-3 or TRBV12-4 with TRBJ1-4; D is possibly TRBD1 (6 bases). The V and J ends lost 6 bases and 7 bases respectively, with 12 bases between them. The CDR3 is made up of 13 amino acids. The CDR3 protein is CASSLQQGEKLFF. The CDR3 DNA follows: TGTGCCAGCAGCTTACAACAGGGTGAAAAACTGTTTTTT.

This chain joins TRBV5-6 and TRBJ2-3; D not resolved. V lost 0 bases and J 5 bases, leaving 4 bases between the germline ends. CDR1 and CDR2 (germline): SGHDT, YYEEEE. The CDR3 covers 12 residues. As DNA, the CDR3 is TGTGCCAGCAGCTTGGTAGAAGATACGCAGTATTTT. Its translation is CASSLVEDTQYF.

This chain connects TRBV7-9 to TRBJ1-2; no reliable D call. Germline lookup yields CDR1 SEHNR and CDR2 FQNEAQ (reference sequence). The V end was cut by 10 bases, the J end by 1 base, with 13 bases between. The CDR3 is 13 residues long. In nucleotides, the CDR3 is TGTGCCAACGGGATCGGGGATAACTATGGCTACACCTTC. Translation gives CANGIGDNYGYTF.

The J gene is TRBJ1-4, the V gene TRBV28; D gene ambiguous. V was shortened by 3 bases and J by 1 base, with 6 bases between the two germline ends. The CDR3 contains 14 residues. The germline V gene has CDR1 MDHEN and CDR2 SYDVKM. The CDR3, as DNA: TGTGCCAGCAGTTTCGCGGGAACTAATGAAAAACTGTTTTTT. Protein sequence: CASSFAGTNEKLFF.

This clone has only a few counts. This chain joins TRBV19 and TRBJ1-4; D remains ambiguous. Trimming took off 9 bases at V and 7 bases at J, with 12 bases between the two ends. This CDR3 is 12 amino acids long. The germline CDR1 and CDR2 sequences are LNHDA and SQIVND (reference sequence). In DNA, the CDR3 is TGTGCCAGCGGTCATGATGGTGAAAAACTGTTTTTT. It yields the protein CASGHDGEKLFF.

The genes are TRBV18 and TRBJ1-2, with 10 bases matching TRBD1. Germline CDR1 and CDR2: KGHSH and LQKENI. CDR3 size: 14 residues. Germline trimming cut 3 bases from V and 9 bases from J; bases unmatched to any gene: 7. The CDR3 bases are TGTGCCAGCTCACCTGGACAGGGGGTGATTAGCTACACCTTC. Translated: CASSPGQGVISYTF.